The sequence of this TCR beta chain was determined in a study of T cells in Graves' hyperthyroidism and ophthalmopathy. Study-level results: In blood, most of the thyroid clonotypes expanded above 0.001 were also present. From stable hyperthyroidism, ophthalmopathy was set apart by a 13 V-J model.

RNA transcripts served as the template for amplifying TCR beta CDR3 regions. In the first-round RT-PCR of the TCR CDR3, the HTBI primer set was used. TCRdb passed the multiplex PCR reads through MiXCR, listing each CDR3 protein once. The sample includes some 180,000 distinct CDR3 sequences, about 17% seen only once; the top ten take approximately 28%. This clonotype occurred a few times. The antigen is unknown. When ophthalmopathy did not progress within 18 months, Graves' hyperthyroidism was considered stable. Lactation, pregnancy, other autoimmune disease or uncontrolled infection excluded patients. The germline CDR1 and CDR2 sequences are LNHDA and SQIVND (reference sequence). This CDR3 spans 14 amino acids. J lost 4 bases, V lost 8 bases, and 4 bases had no gene match.

This chain uses TRBV19 with TRBJ2-3; 12 bases agree with TRBD2. Material: blood. This clonotype originated in a woman in her forties or fifties with Graves' hyperthyroidism. CDR3 nucleotides: TGTGCCAGTTCGACTAGCGGGGGCCCAGATACGCAGTATTTT. It encodes CASSTSGGPDTQYF.